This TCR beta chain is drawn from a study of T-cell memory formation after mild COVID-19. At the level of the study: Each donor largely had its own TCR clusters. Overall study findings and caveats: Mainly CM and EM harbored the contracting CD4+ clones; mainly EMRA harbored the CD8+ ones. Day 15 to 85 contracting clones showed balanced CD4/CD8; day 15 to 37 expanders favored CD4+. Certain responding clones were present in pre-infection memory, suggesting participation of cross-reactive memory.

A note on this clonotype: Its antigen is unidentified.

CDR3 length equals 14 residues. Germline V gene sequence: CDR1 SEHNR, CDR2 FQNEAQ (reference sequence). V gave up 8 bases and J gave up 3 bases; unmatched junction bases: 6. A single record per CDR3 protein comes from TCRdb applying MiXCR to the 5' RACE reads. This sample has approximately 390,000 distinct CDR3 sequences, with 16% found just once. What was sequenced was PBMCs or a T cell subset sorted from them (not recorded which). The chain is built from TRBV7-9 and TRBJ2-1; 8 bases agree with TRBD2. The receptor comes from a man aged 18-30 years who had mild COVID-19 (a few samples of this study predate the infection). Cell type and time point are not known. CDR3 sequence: CASARLAGYNEQFF. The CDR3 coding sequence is TGTGCCAGCGCCCGGCTAGCGGGCTACAATGAGCAGTTCTTC.